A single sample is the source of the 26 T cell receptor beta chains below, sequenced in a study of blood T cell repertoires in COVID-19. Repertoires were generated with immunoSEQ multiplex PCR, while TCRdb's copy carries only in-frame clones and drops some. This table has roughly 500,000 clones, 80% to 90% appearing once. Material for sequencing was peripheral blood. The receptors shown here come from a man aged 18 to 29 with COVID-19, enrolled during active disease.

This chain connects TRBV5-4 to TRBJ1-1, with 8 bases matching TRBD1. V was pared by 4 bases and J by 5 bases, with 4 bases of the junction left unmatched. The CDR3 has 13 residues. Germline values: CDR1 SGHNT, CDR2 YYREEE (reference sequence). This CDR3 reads CASSQQGGTEAFF. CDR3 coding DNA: TGTGCCAGCAGCCAACAGGGGGGGACTGAAGCTTTCTTT. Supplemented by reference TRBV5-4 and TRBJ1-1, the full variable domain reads ETGVTQSPTHLIKTRGQQVTLRCSSQSGHNTVSWYQQALGQGPQFIFQYYREEENGRGNFPPRFSGLQFPNYSSELNVNALELDDSALYLCASSQQGGTEAFFGQGTRLTVV.

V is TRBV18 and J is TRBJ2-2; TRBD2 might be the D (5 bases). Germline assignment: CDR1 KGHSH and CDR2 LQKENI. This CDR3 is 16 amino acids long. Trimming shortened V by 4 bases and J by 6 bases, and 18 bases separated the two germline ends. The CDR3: CASSQSGIGRAGELFF. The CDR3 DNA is TGTGCCAGCTCACAAAGCGGTATAGGAAGAGCCGGGGAGCTGTTTTTT.

The CDR3 coding sequence is TGTGCCTGGATTCCAAGACACGGCACCGGGGAGCTGTTTTTT. Its protein is CAWIPRHGTGELFF. The V gene is TRBV30, the J gene TRBJ2-2; D remains ambiguous. Germline loops: CDR1 GTSNPN, CDR2 SVGIG (reference sequence). The CDR3 runs to 14 residues. V was cut by 4 bases and J by 4 bases, with 13 bases left in between.

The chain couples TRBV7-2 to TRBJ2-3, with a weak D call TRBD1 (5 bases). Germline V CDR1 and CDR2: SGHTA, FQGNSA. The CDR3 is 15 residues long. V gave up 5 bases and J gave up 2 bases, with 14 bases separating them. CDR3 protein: CASSPRQGLTDTQYF. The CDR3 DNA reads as TGTGCCAGCAGCCCCCGTCAGGGTCTCACAGATACGCAGTATTTT.

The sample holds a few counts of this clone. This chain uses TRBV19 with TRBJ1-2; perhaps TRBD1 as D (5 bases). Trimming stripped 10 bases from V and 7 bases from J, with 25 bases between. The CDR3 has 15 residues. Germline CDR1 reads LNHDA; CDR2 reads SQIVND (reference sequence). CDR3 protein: CATNADDFARGGYTF. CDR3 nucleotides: TGTGCCACAAACGCTGATGATTTCGCTAGGGGTGGCTACACCTTC.

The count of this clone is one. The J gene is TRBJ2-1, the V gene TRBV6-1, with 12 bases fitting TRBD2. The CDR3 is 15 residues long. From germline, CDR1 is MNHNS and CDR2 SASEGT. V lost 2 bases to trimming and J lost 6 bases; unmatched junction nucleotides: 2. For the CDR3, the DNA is TGTGCCAGCAGTGAACAGGGACTAGCGGGCAATGAGCAGTTCTTC. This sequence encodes CASSEQGLAGNEQFF.

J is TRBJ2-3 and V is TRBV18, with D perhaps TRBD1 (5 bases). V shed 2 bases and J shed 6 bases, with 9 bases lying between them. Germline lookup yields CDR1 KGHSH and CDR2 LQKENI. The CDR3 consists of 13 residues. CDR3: CASSPGQGDTQYF. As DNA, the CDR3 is TGTGCCAGCTCACCAGGCCAGGGTGATACGCAGTATTTT.

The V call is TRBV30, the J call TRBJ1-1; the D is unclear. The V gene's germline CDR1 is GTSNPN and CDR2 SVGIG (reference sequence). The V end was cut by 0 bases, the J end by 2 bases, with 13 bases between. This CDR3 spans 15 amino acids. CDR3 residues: CAWSVQLDGNTEAFF. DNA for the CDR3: TGTGCCTGGAGTGTACAGTTGGATGGTAACACTGAAGCTTTCTTT.

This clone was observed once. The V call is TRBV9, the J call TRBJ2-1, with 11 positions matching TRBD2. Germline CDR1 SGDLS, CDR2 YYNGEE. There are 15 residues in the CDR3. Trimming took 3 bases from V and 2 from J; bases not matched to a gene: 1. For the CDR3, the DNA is TGTGCCAGCAGCGCGGGACTAGCGGCCTACAATGAGCAGTTCTTC. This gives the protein CASSAGLAAYNEQFF.

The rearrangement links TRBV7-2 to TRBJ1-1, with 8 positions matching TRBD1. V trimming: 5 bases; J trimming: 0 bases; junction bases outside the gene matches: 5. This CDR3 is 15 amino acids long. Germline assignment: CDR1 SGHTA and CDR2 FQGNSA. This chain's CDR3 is CASSRPGQVNTEAFF. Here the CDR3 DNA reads TGTGCCAGCAGCCGTCCGGGACAGGTGAACACTGAAGCTTTCTTT.

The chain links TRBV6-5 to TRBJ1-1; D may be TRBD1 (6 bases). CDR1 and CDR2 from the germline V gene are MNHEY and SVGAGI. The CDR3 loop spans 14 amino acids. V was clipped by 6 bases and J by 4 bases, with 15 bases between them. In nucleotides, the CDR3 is TGTGCCAGCAGAGTACAGGGAGGGATCACTGAAGCTTTCTTT. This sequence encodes CASRVQGGITEAFF.

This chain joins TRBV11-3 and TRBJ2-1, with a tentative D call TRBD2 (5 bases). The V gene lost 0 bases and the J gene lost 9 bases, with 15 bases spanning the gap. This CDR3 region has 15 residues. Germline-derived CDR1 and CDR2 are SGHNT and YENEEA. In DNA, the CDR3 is TGTGCCAGCAGCTTAGATGAGGGAGTCCTGCCTGAGCAGTTCTTC. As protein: CASSLDEGVLPEQFF. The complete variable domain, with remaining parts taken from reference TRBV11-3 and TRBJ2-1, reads EAGVVQSPRYKIIEKKQPVAFWCNPISGHNTLYWYLQNLGQGPELLIRYENEEAVDDSQLPKDRFSAERLKGVDSTLKIQPAELGDSAVYLCASSLDEGVLPEQFFGPGTRLTVL.

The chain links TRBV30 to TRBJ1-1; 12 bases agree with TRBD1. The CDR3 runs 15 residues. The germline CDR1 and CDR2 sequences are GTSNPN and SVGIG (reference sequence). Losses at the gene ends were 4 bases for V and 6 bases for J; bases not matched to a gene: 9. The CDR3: CAWKGQGAQRAEAFF. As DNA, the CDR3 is TGTGCCTGGAAGGGACAGGGGGCGCAGCGGGCTGAAGCTTTCTTT.

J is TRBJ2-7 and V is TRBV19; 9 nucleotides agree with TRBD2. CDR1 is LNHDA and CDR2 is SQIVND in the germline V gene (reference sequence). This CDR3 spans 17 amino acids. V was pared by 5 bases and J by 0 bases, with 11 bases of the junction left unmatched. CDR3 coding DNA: TGTGCCAGTAGTTTCCCCAGTAGCGGGAGCGCCTCCTACGAGCAGTACTTC. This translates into CASSFPSSGSASYEQYF. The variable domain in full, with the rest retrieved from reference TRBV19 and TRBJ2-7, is DGGITQSPKYLFRKEGQNVTLSCEQNLNHDAMYWYRQDPGQGLRLIYYSQIVNDFQKGDIAEGYSVSREKKESFPLTVTSAQKNPTAFYLCASSFPSSGSASYEQYFGPGTRLTVT.

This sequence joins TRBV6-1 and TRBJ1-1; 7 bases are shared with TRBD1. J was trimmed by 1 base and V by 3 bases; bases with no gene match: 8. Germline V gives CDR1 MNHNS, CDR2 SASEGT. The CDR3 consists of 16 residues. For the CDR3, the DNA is TGTGCCAGCAGTGACAGAGGGGGCAGGGGGAACACTGAAGCTTTCTTT. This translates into CASSDRGGRGNTEAFF.

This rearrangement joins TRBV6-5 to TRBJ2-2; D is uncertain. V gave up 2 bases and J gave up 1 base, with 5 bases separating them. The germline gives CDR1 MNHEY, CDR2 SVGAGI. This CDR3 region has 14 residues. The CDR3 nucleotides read TGTGCCAGCAGTTACCTCAGGAACACCGGGGAGCTGTTTTTT. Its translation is CASSYLRNTGELFF.

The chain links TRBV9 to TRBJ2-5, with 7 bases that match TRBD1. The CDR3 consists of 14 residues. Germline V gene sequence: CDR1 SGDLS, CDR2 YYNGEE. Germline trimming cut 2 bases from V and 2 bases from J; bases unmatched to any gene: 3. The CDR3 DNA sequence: TGTGCCAGCAGCGTGGGGACAGCTCAAGAGACCCAGTACTTC. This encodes CASSVGTAQETQYF.

The CDR3 nucleotides read TGTGCCAGCAGTGGGGTAACAGGGGGCGGTGGGGTTTCACCCCTCCACTTT. Protein product: CASSGVTGGGGVSPLHF. The chain has TRBV25-1 and TRBJ1-6; TRBD1 matches 9 bases. This CDR3 contains 17 residues. V trimming: 4 bases; J trimming: 9 bases; junction bases outside the gene matches: 13. Germline-derived CDR1 and CDR2 are MGHDK and SYGVNS.

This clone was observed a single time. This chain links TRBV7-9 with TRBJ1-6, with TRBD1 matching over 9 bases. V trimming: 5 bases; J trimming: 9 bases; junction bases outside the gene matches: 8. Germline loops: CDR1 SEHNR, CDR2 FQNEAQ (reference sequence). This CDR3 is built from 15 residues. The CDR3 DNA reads TGTGCCAGCAGCCTTGGGACAGGGAGGGTTTCACCCCTCCACTTT. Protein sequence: CASSLGTGRVSPLHF.

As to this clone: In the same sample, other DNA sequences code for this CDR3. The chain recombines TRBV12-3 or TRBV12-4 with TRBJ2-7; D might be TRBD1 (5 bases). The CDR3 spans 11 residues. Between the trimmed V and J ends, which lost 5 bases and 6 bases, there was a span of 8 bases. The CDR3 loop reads CASSRRGEQYF. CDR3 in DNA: TGTGCCAGCAGTAGAAGGGGCGAGCAGTACTTC.

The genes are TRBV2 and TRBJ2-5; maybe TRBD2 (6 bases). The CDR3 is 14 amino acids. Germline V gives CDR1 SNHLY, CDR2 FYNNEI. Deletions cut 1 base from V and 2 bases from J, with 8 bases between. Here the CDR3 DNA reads TGTGCCAGCAGTGAAGGGGGGAGGCAAGAGACCCAGTACTTC. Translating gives CASSEGGRQETQYF.

The CDR3 protein is CASGPLGGNSNQPQHF. CDR3 nucleotide sequence: TGTGCCAGCGGCCCCTTAGGAGGTAATAGCAATCAGCCCCAGCATTTT. V usage is TRBV7-9 and J usage is TRBJ1-5; D gene ambiguous. The V gene lost 8 bases and the J gene lost 0 bases, with 17 bases spanning the gap. This CDR3 has 16 amino acids. CDR1 and CDR2 from the germline V gene are SEHNR and FQNEAQ (reference sequence).

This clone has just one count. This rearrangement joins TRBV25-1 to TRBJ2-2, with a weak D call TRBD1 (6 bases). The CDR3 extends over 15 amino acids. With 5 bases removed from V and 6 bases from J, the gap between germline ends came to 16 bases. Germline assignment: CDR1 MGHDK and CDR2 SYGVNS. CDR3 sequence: CASSRASGVPGELFF. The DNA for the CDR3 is TGTGCCAGCAGTAGGGCGTCAGGGGTTCCCGGGGAGCTGTTTTTT.

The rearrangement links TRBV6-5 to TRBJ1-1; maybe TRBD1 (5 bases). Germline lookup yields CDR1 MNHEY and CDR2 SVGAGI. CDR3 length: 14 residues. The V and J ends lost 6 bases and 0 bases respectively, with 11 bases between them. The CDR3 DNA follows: TGTGCCAGCAGCTGGGGCACTCTGAACACTGAAGCTTTCTTT. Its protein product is CASSWGTLNTEAFF.

In nucleotides, the CDR3 is TGTGCCAGCAGCCAAGATACGAGCGGGGGCGAGCAGTACTTC. This gives the protein CASSQDTSGGEQYF. This chain links TRBV3-1 (or the pseudogene TRBV3-2) with TRBJ2-7; 8 nucleotides agree with TRBD2. The ends lost 0 bases at V and 6 bases at J; junction bases unmatched: 4. CDR1 is LGHDT, CDR2 YNNKEL, per germline (reference sequence). The CDR3 contains 14 residues.

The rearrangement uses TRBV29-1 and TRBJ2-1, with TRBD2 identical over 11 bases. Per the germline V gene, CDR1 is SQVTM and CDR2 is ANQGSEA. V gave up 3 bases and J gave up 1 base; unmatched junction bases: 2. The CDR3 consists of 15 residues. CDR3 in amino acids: CSVETSGISYNEQFF. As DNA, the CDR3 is TGCAGCGTTGAGACTAGCGGGATTTCCTACAATGAGCAGTTCTTC.